The 20 T cell receptor beta chains given below trace back to one sample, sequenced in a study of identical twins. TCRdb reprocessed the 5' RACE reads with MiXCR, giving one entry per CDR3 protein. The sample lists hundreds of thousands of distinct CDR3 sequences, approximately 21% seen once, with roughly 4.3% in the top ten. These same data were also listed under a study on T cells expressing NK-cell markers.

The sequencing input was PBMCs. The receptors derive from a woman aged 18-29 years in good health.

This clonotype was seen only a few times. The chain is built from TRBV7-9 and TRBJ1-2, with D maybe TRBD1 (6 bases). The CDR3 totals 17 residues. V lost 3 bases to trimming and J lost 5 bases, with 22 bases between them. Germline assignment: CDR1 SEHNR and CDR2 FQNEAQ (reference sequence). The CDR3 here is CASSFRDIAQGEYGYTF. The CDR3 nucleotides are TGTGCCAGCAGCTTCCGGGACATCGCGCAGGGCGAATATGGCTACACCTTC.

V is TRBV5-8 and J is TRBJ1-2; D is uncertain. CDR3 length: 15 amino acids. From germline, CDR1 is SGHTS and CDR2 YDEGEE. V was clipped by 4 bases and J by 0 bases, with 13 bases between them. CDR3 bases: TGTGCCAGCAGCCCCTTTTTTGGGGCTAACTATGGCTACACCTTC. The encoded protein is CASSPFFGANYGYTF.

J is TRBJ2-3 and V is TRBV12-5; no clear D. Trimming shortened V by 4 bases and J by 1 base, and 9 bases separated the two germline ends. The V gene's germline CDR1 is LGHNT and CDR2 FRNRAP. The CDR3 sequence is 14 residues long. This CDR3 reads CASGYLAGTDTQYF. The CDR3 DNA follows: TGTGCTAGTGGTTATCTTGCAGGCACAGATACGCAGTATTTT.

Remarks on this clonotype: Given a much more abundant clone one base away, this may be a read error. V usage is TRBV7-9 and J usage is TRBJ2-5; maybe TRBD2 (6 bases). The germline CDR1 and CDR2 sequences are SEHNR and FQNEAQ (reference sequence). The CDR3 contains 13 residues. Trimming removed 5 bases at V and 1 base at J, with 8 bases between. In DNA, the CDR3 is TGTGCCAGCAGCACGACTAGCCAAGAGACCCAGTACTTC. This encodes CASSTTSQETQYF.

This clonotype was recorded at least ten times. The rearrangement joins TRBV20-1 to TRBJ2-1; TRBD1 matches at 8 bases. V lost 5 bases, J lost 12 bases, and 15 bases stayed unmatched. Per germline, CDR1 DFQATT and CDR2 SNEGSKA (reference sequence). The CDR3 runs 14 residues. DNA for the CDR3: TGCAGTGCTGACCACACGCAAAGACAGGGGCTGCAGTTCTTC. Translating gives CSADHTQRQGLQFF.

This clonotype was seen a few times. The rearrangement uses TRBV3-1 and TRBJ2-7; D is possibly TRBD1 (5 bases). V gave up 0 bases and J gave up 2 bases, with 8 bases separating them. This CDR3 spans 14 amino acids. Germline V CDR1 and CDR2: LGHDT, YNNKEL (reference sequence). Written as DNA, the CDR3 is TGTGCCAGCAGCCAAGATAGGGGCACCTACGAGCAGTACTTC. Residues: CASSQDRGTYEQYF.

This clonotype has a count of ten or more. The J gene is TRBJ1-3, the V gene TRBV7-8; D perhaps matches TRBD1 (5 bases). Trimming pared 2 bases from V and 0 bases from J, leaving 14 bases between. Germline-derived CDR1 and CDR2 are SGHVS and FQNEAQ. CDR3 size: 17 residues. The CDR3 is CASSLISGTVSGNTIYF. The DNA for the CDR3 is TGTGCCAGCAGCTTAATATCTGGGACCGTCTCTGGAAACACCATATATTTT.

The chain couples TRBV7-2 to TRBJ2-1; D remains ambiguous. This CDR3 region has 12 residues. Germline V gene data show CDR1 as SGHTA and CDR2 as FQGNSA. V lost 0 bases to trimming and J lost 10 bases, with 7 bases between them. The CDR3 is CASSLAPREQFF. In DNA, the CDR3 is TGTGCCAGCAGCTTAGCCCCTAGGGAGCAGTTCTTC.

V is TRBV5-5 and J is TRBJ2-1; possibly TRBD1 for D (5 bases). CDR3 length: 13 residues. Trimming removed 4 bases from V and 8 bases from J, with 13 bases in between. The germline gives CDR1 SGHKS, CDR2 YYEKEE (reference sequence). The CDR3 region is CASSPPGRDEQFF. In nucleotides, the CDR3 is TGTGCCAGCAGCCCCCCAGGGCGCGATGAGCAGTTCTTC.

This rearrangement joins TRBV20-1 to TRBJ2-5; D is perhaps TRBD1 or TRBD2 (5 bases each). The CDR3 has 14 amino acids. CDR1 DFQATT and CDR2 SNEGSKA come from the germline V gene (reference sequence). The V and J ends lost 3 bases and 4 bases respectively, with 15 bases between them. DNA for the CDR3: TGCAGTGCTAGCGGGTCATCTGGGGGAGAGACCCAGTACTTC. This encodes CSASGSSGGETQYF.

The J gene is TRBJ2-1, the V gene TRBV3-1, with D hard to call. With 1 base removed from V and 7 bases from J, the gap between germline ends came to 14 bases. CDR1 and CDR2 (germline): LGHDT, YNNKEL (reference sequence). The CDR3 totals 15 residues. CDR3 DNA sequence: TGTGCCAGCAGCCAAGCCACCCTGTTGGGGAATGAGCAGTTCTTC. Encoded protein: CASSQATLLGNEQFF.

This clonotype showed up just a few times. The V and J genes are TRBV5-1 and TRBJ2-2; possible D gene TRBD2, 5 bases. Trimming took 6 bases from V and 5 from J, leaving 17 bases between them. Looked up from germline, CDR1 is SGHRS and CDR2 is YFSETQ. This CDR3 has 15 amino acids. CDR3 region: CASTQSGRQTGELFF. The CDR3 DNA sequence: TGCGCCAGCACTCAGAGCGGACGGCAAACCGGGGAGCTGTTTTTT. Filled out from reference TRBV5-1 and TRBJ2-2, the complete variable domain reads KAGVTQTPRYLIKTRGQQVTLSCSPISGHRSVSWYQQTPGQGLQFLFEYFSETQRNKGNFPGRFSGRQFSNSRSEMNVSTLELGDSALYLCASTQSGRQTGELFFGEGSRLTVL.

With respect to this clonotype: The junction does not match germline at one end; this may be a read error. V usage is TRBV6-1 and J usage is TRBJ2-2; D may match TRBD1 or TRBD2 (5 bases each). Germline V gene data show CDR1 as MNHNS and CDR2 as SASEGT. The CDR3 has 17 amino acids. The DNA for the CDR3 is TGTTCCAGCAGTCGTTCCTCCGGGACCGCGAACACCGGGGAGCTGTTTTTT. This translates into CSSSRSSGTANTGELFF.

The J gene is TRBJ2-7, the V gene TRBV5-5, with TRBD2 matching 7 bases. CDR1 SGHKS and CDR2 YYEKEE come from the germline V gene (reference sequence). J was trimmed by 3 bases and V by 0 bases; bases with no gene match: 6. CDR3 length: 15 residues. CDR3 sequence reads: CASSLGASGDYEQYF. Written as DNA, the CDR3 is TGTGCCAGCAGCTTGGGTGCTAGCGGAGACTACGAGCAGTACTTC.

This clonotype was found many times. J is TRBJ2-1 and V is TRBV7-9; no clear D gene. The germline V gene encodes CDR1 SEHNR and CDR2 FQNEAQ (reference sequence). V shed 5 bases and J shed 6 bases, with 11 bases lying between them. The CDR3 covers 13 residues. The CDR3 DNA sequence: TGTGCCAGCAGCGCAGTTTTGGGCAATGAGCAGTTCTTC. This encodes CASSAVLGNEQFF.

The V and J genes are TRBV9 and TRBJ1-6; weak D call: TRBD1 (6 bases). CDR1 and CDR2 (germline): SGDLS, YYNGEE. The CDR3 length is 16 residues. The germline V and J ends were trimmed by 4 bases and 7 bases, with 18 bases remaining between them. The DNA of the CDR3 is TGTGCCAGCAGCACACAATCACGACAGGAAAATTCACCCCTCCACTTT. Translating gives CASSTQSRQENSPLHF.

This sequence joins TRBV20-1 and TRBJ2-1, with D unresolved. V lost 5 bases, J lost 0 bases, and 8 bases lay in between. The CDR3 is 13 residues long. Germline CDR1 reads DFQATT; CDR2 reads SNEGSKA (reference sequence). CDR3 nucleotides: TGCAGTGCTGGTAAGAGCTCCTACAATGAGCAGTTCTTC. The encoded protein is CSAGKSSYNEQFF.

The V gene is TRBV6-1, the J gene TRBJ2-3; D remains ambiguous. Germline values: CDR1 MNHNS, CDR2 SASEGT. The V end lost 7 bases, the J end lost 8 bases, and 1 base lay between the germline ends. This CDR3 is 8 amino acids long. DNA of the CDR3: TGTGCCAGCACTACGCAGTATTTT. It yields the protein CASTTQYF.

This clonotype was counted a few times. This chain uses TRBV12-3 or TRBV12-4 with TRBJ2-3; weak D call: TRBD2 (5 bases). Trimming took 3 bases from V and 3 from J, leaving 10 bases between them. The CDR3 loop spans 14 amino acids. CDR3 sequence: CASSFTSGTDTQYF. DNA for the CDR3: TGTGCCAGCAGTTTTACGTCGGGGACAGATACGCAGTATTTT.

V usage is TRBV4-3 and J usage is TRBJ2-1; D is unresolved. Germline CDR1 reads LGHNA; CDR2 reads YSLEER. Trimming shortened V by 5 bases and J by 4 bases, and 15 bases separated the two germline ends. CDR3 length equals 15 residues. CDR3 sequence: CASSSYLGPYNEQFF. As DNA, the CDR3 is TGCGCCAGCAGCTCATACCTGGGCCCTTACAATGAGCAGTTCTTC.